Presented here are 13 T cell receptor beta chains from one specimen sequenced in a study of immune cell composition in non-small cell lung cancer. Method: immunoSEQ multiplex PCR; TCRdb's copy keeps in-frame clones and lacks some. This sample yields roughly 8,700 clones, of which roughly two thirds are seen a single time; about 23% belongs to the top ten. Normal lung was taken at the farthest possible site, at least 3 cm from tumour. The sample consisted of non-adjacent lung tissue. All receptors derive from a human donor with non-small cell lung cancer.

This sequence joins TRBV4-2 and TRBJ2-4, with 10 bases fitting TRBD1. CDR3 length: 14 amino acids. Per germline, CDR1 LGHNA and CDR2 YNFKEQ. The trim removed 5 bases at V and 6 bases at J, leaving 4 bases unmatched. CDR3 residues: CASSSRDRGNIQYF. The CDR3, as DNA: TGTGCCAGCAGCTCCCGGGACAGGGGAAACATTCAGTACTTC.

The chain joins TRBV19 to TRBJ2-5, with 7 bases matching TRBD2. With 4 bases clipped from V and 3 bases from J, the junction kept 8 bases outside the gene matches. Germline assignment: CDR1 LNHDA and CDR2 SQIVND (reference sequence). CDR3 length: 15 amino acids. The CDR3 is CASSKGTGGKETQYF. DNA for the CDR3: TGTGCCAGTAGTAAAGGGACCGGGGGGAAAGAGACCCAGTACTTC. Looking up the rest from reference TRBV19 and TRBJ2-5 gives the full variable domain: DGGITQSPKYLFRKEGQNVTLSCEQNLNHDAMYWYRQDPGQGLRLIYYSQIVNDFQKGDIAEGYSVSREKKESFPLTVTSAQKNPTAFYLCASSKGTGGKETQYFGPGTRLLVL.

This clone was detected once. This sequence joins TRBV10-3 and TRBJ1-2, with D possibly TRBD1 on 5 matching bases. CDR3 size: 13 residues. The V end was cut by 8 bases, the J end by 3 bases, with 13 bases between. The V gene's germline CDR1 is ENHRY and CDR2 SYGVKD. CDR3 coding DNA: TGTGCCATCTGGCAGGGAAGTGACTATGGCTACACCTTC. It encodes CAIWQGSDYGYTF.

V usage is TRBV11-3 and J usage is TRBJ2-1; 14 nucleotides align to TRBD2. The germline gives CDR1 SGHNT, CDR2 YENEEA. The CDR3 is 16 amino acids. Trimming cost V 1 base and J 6 bases; bases outside gene matches: 2. The CDR3 loop is CASSLGTSGGFNEQFF. The CDR3, as DNA: TGTGCCAGCAGCTTAGGGACTAGCGGGGGGTTCAATGAGCAGTTCTTC.

This rearrangement joins TRBV5-1 to TRBJ1-1; 11 nucleotides line up with TRBD1. Germline V gives CDR1 SGHRS, CDR2 YFSETQ. The V and J ends lost 4 bases and 2 bases, in that order; junction bases with no gene match: 7. This CDR3 has 16 residues. Here the CDR3 reads CASSPRTGGLNTEAFF. The DNA of the CDR3 is TGCGCCAGCAGCCCCAGGACAGGGGGCCTCAACACTGAAGCTTTCTTT.

The genes are TRBV19 and TRBJ1-1, with D unclear. This CDR3 has 13 residues. CDR1 and CDR2 from the germline V gene are LNHDA and SQIVND (reference sequence). Trimming removed 6 bases at V and 1 base at J, with 9 bases between. CDR3 loop: CASSLLPNTEAFF. The CDR3 coding sequence is TGTGCCAGTAGCCTTCTCCCGAACACTGAAGCTTTCTTT. Full variable domain (rest looked up from reference TRBV19 and TRBJ1-1): DGGITQSPKYLFRKEGQNVTLSCEQNLNHDAMYWYRQDPGQGLRLIYYSQIVNDFQKGDIAEGYSVSREKKESFPLTVTSAQKNPTAFYLCASSLLPNTEAFFGQGTRLTVV.

The J gene is TRBJ2-5, the V gene TRBV6-5; D is possibly TRBD1 (5 bases). This CDR3 is built from 14 residues. The V gene's germline CDR1 is MNHEY and CDR2 SVGAGI. V lost 5 bases, J lost 2 bases, and 12 bases lay in between. Here the CDR3 reads CASSLSGSQETQYF. The CDR3 DNA reads as TGTGCCAGCAGTCTTTCAGGGTCGCAAGAGACCCAGTACTTC.

The J gene is TRBJ1-1, the V gene TRBV10-1, with TRBD1 identical over 7 bases. The CDR3 covers 15 residues. Germline assignment: CDR1 WNHNN and CDR2 SYGVQD (reference sequence). J was trimmed by 4 bases and V by 2 bases; bases with no gene match: 7. Here the CDR3 reads CASSENRGAGTEAFF. CDR3 coding DNA: TGCGCCAGCAGTGAGAACAGGGGCGCGGGCACTGAAGCTTTCTTT.

This clone appeared a single time. This chain connects TRBV15 to TRBJ1-5; TRBD1 aligns across 8 bases. Germline-derived CDR1 and CDR2 are LNHNV and YYDKDF (reference sequence). V lost 5 bases and J lost 3; bases outside the gene matches: 9. The CDR3 extends over 16 amino acids. The DNA for the CDR3 is TGTGCCACCAGCGACAGGGGTGGTGGTGACAATCAGCCCCAGCATTTT. Translated: CATSDRGGGDNQPQHF.

Comments on this clone: A junction end diverges from the germline sequence, so it may reflect a read error. The chain uses TRBV6-4 and TRBJ2-2, with D maybe TRBD1 (6 bases). Germline V lookup: CDR1 MRHNA, CDR2 SNTAGT. The CDR3 sequence is 13 residues long. CDR3 bases: TGTGCCAGCAGCCAGGGGAACTCCGGGGAGCTGTTTTTT. This codes for CASSQGNSGELFF.

The rearrangement uses TRBV10-2 and TRBJ2-7, with a possible D match to TRBD2 (5 bases). CDR3 length: 13 residues. Germline V gene data show CDR1 as WSHSY and CDR2 as SAAADI. V lost 3 bases to trimming and J lost 6 bases, with 12 bases between them. CDR3 amino acids: CASSELGGLEQYF. In DNA, the CDR3 is TGCGCCAGCAGTGAACTAGGAGGCCTCGAGCAGTACTTC.

The chain joins TRBV4-1 to TRBJ2-7, with a possible D match to TRBD1 (6 bases). This CDR3 region has 15 residues. Germline V gene sequence: CDR1 MGHRA, CDR2 YSYEKL. V lost 4 bases and J 4 bases, leaving 17 bases between the germline ends. CDR3 sequence reads: CASSLNSNREYEQYF. The CDR3 DNA reads TGCGCCAGCAGCCTCAATAGCAACAGGGAATACGAGCAGTACTTC.

This clone was seen more than once but under ten times. This rearrangement joins TRBV4-2 to TRBJ2-7; the match to TRBD1 covers 10 bases. The CDR3 has 14 residues. Germline lookup yields CDR1 LGHNA and CDR2 YNFKEQ. V lost 3 bases, J lost 3 bases, and 2 bases stayed unmatched. The CDR3, as DNA: TGTGCCAGCAGCCAGGGACAGGGGAGCTACGAGCAGTACTTC. Residues: CASSQGQGSYEQYF.